These T cell receptor beta chains were read from a single sample in a study of T cells in tuberculosis. Only in-frame clones appear in the TCRdb table, and some are missing; sequencing was by immunoSEQ multiplex PCR. The data hold tens of thousands of clones, with 90% to 95% observed a single time. Input material: PBMCs. These receptors were taken from a donor aged 10-29 years with latent tuberculosis or without tuberculosis infection. Both conserved end residues are part of each CDR3. D genes are given only for firm matches. The size entry is marked missing in some rows and otherwise reads once, few, many or a size class.

J: TRBJ2-3
D: TRBD1
size: once
V: TRBV6-5
DNA: TGTGCCAGCAGTTACGGGACAGGGGTGACAGATACGCAGTATTTT
CDR3: CASSYGTGVTDTQYF

J: TRBJ2-1
D: TRBD2
size: once
V: TRBV2
DNA: TGTGCCAGCGGGCCGGGACTAGCGGGGCATGAGCAGTTCTTC
CDR3: CASGPGLAGHEQFF

J: TRBJ1-5
D: .
size: .
V: TRBV19
DNA: TGTGCCAGTAGTATAGATCTCGTCGGCGGCGTTCCCCAGCATTTT
CDR3: CASSIDLVGGVPQHF

J: TRBJ1-2
D: TRBD1
size: .
V: TRBV18
DNA: TGTGCCAGCTCACCCGGGACAGTATCCATACTTCAGGGCTACACCTTC
CDR3: CASSPGTVSILQGYTF

J: TRBJ1-1
D: TRBD1
size: .
V: TRBV11-2
DNA: TGTGCCAGCAGCTCGGACAGGGCGAGGACTGAAGCTTTCTTT
CDR3: CASSSDRARTEAFF

J: TRBJ2-2
D: TRBD2
size: .
V: TRBV5-1
DNA: TGCGCCAGCAGCTTTGCGGGGGATACCGGGGAGCTGTTTTTT
CDR3: CASSFAGDTGELFF

J: TRBJ1-1
D: .
size: .
V: TRBV4-1
DNA: TGCGCCAGCAGCCAAGAACGACAGGTGAACACTGAAGCTTTCTTT
CDR3: CASSQERQVNTEAFF

J: TRBJ1-2
D: .
size: .
V: TRBV6-1
DNA: TGTGCCAGCAGTGAAGCGCCCACAGCTAACTATGGCTACACCTTC
CDR3: CASSEAPTANYGYTF

J: TRBJ2-4
D: .
size: once
V: TRBV6-5
DNA: TGTGCCTCAGGGCCCGCCAAAAACATTCAGTACTTC
CDR3: CASGPAKNIQYF

J: TRBJ2-7
D: .
size: .
V: TRBV19
DNA: TGTGCCAGTAGTCTGAGACAGAAACAGTACTTC
CDR3: CASSLRQKQYF

J: TRBJ2-1
D: TRBD1
size: .
V: TRBV4-1
DNA: TGCGCCAGCAGCCCGGTGACAGGGGGCTCCTACAATGAGCAGTTCTTC
CDR3: CASSPVTGGSYNEQFF